The clone carrying this TCR beta chain turned up a few times. As yet, its antigen is unknown. This sample is part of a study of response to subunit inactivated influenza vaccine. Study-level results: It was suggested by the authors that few new T cells are recruited by each seasonal influenza vaccination.

TCRdb passed the RT-PCR reads through MiXCR, listing each CDR3 protein once. The sample includes about 800,000 distinct CDR3 sequences, around 20% of them seen just once. The CDR3 sequence is 14 residues long. Trimming took 1 base from V and 0 from J, leaving 9 bases between them. Looked up from germline, CDR1 is DFQATT and CDR2 is SNEGSKA (reference sequence). The rearrangement uses TRBV20-1 and TRBJ1-1; D ambiguous. The specimen was PBMCs from blood, collected about 5 days after vaccination. The receptor comes from a man aged 45-65 years who received an inactivated influenza vaccine. The CDR3 region has the DNA TGCAGTGCTAGAGGCAACAGCATGAACACTGAAGCTTTCTTT. Translated, it gives CSARGNSMNTEAFF.